The clone carrying this T cell receptor (beta chain) appeared once. The assay was immunoSEQ multiplex PCR, and TCRdb's table has in-frame clones only and misses some. Altogether some 450,000 clones are present, about 91% being singletons, with the ten largest covering 10% to 15%. These data originate in a study of blood T cell repertoires in COVID-19. As for the study in general: From T cells, B-cell-depleted T cells, or PBMCs came the material, which was cDNA or gDNA.

The receptor was isolated from a woman between 45 and 65 years old with COVID-19, enrolled during active disease. The sample was peripheral blood.

CDR3 in amino acids: CASNQGAGELFF. The CDR3 nucleotides are TGTGCCAGCAACCAAGGGGCCGGGGAGCTGTTTTTT. The chain carries TRBV9 and TRBJ2-2; D perhaps matches TRBD1 (5 bases). Germline lookup yields CDR1 SGDLS and CDR2 YYNGEE. V shed 6 bases and J shed 6 bases, with 9 bases lying between them. This CDR3 contains 12 residues.